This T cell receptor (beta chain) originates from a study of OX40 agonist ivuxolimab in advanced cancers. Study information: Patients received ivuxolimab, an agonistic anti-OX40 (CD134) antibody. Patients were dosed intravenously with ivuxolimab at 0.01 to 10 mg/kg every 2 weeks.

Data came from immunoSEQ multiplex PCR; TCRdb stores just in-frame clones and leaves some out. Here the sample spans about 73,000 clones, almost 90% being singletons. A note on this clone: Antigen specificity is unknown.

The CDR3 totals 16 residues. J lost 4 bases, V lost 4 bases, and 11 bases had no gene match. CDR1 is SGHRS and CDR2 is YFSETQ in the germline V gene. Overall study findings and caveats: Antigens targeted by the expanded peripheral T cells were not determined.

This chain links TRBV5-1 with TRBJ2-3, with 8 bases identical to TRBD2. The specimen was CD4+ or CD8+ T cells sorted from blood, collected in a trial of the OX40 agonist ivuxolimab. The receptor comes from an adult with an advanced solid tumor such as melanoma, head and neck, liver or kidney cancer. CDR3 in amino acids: CASSPPGGGGPDTQYF. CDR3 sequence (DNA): TGCGCCAGCAGCCCCCCCGGGGGGGGAGGGCCAGATACGCAGTATTTT.